This T cell receptor beta chain was identified during a study of blood T cell repertoires in COVID-19. Study information: Samples taken during acute and convalescent COVID-19 were collected in the United States, Italy and Spain. Sources were T cells, B-cell-depleted T cells, or PBMCs; the material itself was cDNA or gDNA.

Patients from Seattle were sampled longitudinally, starting during active infection. In the source study's methods: Amplifying reference gene primers gave estimates of nucleated cell counts. Here immunoSEQ multiplex PCR was the method, and the copy in TCRdb shows in-frame clones only, minus some. Clone size and V and J calls were adopted from that table, with D and trimming inferred from the DNA. This table has around 200,000 clones, over 80% appearing once. Germline-derived CDR1 and CDR2 are GTSNPN and SVGIG (reference sequence). V was clipped by 0 bases and J by 0 bases, with 8 bases between them. This CDR3 is 15 amino acids long.

The sample taken for sequencing was peripheral blood. The source of this sequence is a woman aged 25 to 39 with COVID-19, enrolled during active disease. V and J are TRBV30 and TRBJ1-4; the D is unclear. The CDR3 loop reads CAWSVSRATNEKLFF. For the CDR3, the DNA is TGTGCCTGGAGTGTAAGTCGGGCAACTAATGAAAAACTGTTTTTT.